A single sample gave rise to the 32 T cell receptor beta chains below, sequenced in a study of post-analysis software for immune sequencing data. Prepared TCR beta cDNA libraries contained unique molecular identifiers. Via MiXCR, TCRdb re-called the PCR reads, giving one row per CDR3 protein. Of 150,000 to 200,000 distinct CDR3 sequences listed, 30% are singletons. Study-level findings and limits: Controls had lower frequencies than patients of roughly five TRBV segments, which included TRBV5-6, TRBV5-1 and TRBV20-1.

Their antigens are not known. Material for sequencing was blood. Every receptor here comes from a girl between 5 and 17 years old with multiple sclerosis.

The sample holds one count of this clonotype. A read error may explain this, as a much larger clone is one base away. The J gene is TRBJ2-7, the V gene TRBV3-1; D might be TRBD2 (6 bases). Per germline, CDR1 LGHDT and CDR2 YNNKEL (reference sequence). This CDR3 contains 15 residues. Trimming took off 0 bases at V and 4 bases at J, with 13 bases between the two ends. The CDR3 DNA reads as TGTGCCAGCAGCCAAGAAGTGGTCGGGGGATACGAGCAGTACTTC. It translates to CASSQEVVGGYEQYF.

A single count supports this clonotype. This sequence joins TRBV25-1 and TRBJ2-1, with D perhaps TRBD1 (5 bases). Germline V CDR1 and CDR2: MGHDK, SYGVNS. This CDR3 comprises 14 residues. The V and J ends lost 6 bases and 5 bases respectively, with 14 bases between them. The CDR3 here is CASREFRADNEQFF. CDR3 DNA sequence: TGTGCCAGCAGGGAGTTCAGGGCTGACAATGAGCAGTTCTTC.

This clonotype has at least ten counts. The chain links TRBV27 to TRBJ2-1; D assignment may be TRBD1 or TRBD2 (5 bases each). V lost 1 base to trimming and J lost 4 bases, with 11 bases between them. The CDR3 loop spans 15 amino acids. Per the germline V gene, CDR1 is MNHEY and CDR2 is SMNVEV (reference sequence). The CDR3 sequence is CASSLWVGGYNEQFF. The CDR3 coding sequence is TGTGCCAGCAGTTTATGGGTTGGGGGATACAATGAGCAGTTCTTC.

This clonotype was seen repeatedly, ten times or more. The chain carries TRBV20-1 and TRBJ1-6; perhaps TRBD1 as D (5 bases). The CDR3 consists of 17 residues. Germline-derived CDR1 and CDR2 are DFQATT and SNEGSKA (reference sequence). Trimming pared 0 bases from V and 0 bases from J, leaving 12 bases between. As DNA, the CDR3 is TGCAGTGCTAGAGATCCACGGACAAGCTCCTATAATTCACCCCTCCACTTT. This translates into CSARDPRTSSYNSPLHF.

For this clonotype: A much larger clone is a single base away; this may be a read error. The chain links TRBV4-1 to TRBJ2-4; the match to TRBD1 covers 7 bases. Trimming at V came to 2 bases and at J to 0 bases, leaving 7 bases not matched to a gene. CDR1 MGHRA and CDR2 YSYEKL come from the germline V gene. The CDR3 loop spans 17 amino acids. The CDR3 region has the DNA TGCGCCAGCAGCCAACCAGCGAGGGGGCAAGCCAAAAACATTCAGTACTTC. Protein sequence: CASSQPARGQAKNIQYF.

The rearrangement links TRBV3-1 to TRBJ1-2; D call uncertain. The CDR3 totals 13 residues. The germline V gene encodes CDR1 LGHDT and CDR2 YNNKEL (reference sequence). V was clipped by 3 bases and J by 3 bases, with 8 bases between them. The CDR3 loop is CASSQINDYGYTF. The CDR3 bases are TGTGCCAGCAGCCAGATAAACGACTATGGCTACACCTTC.

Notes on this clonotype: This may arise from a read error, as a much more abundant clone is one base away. The CDR3 spells CSAIEASGSFWYEQFF. CDR3 DNA: TGCAGTGCTATCGAGGCTAGCGGGAGTTTTTGGTATGAGCAGTTCTTC. The chain combines TRBV20-1 with TRBJ2-1, with 10 bases matching TRBD2. V was clipped by 4 bases and J by 8 bases; unmatched bases: 14. Germline V gives CDR1 DFQATT, CDR2 SNEGSKA (reference sequence). This CDR3 is built from 16 residues.

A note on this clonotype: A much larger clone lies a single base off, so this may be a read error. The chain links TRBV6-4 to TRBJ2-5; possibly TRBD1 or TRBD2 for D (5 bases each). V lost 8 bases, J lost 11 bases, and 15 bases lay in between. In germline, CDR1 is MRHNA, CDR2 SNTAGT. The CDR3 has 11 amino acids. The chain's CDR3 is CASDRDHEQYF. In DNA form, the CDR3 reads TGTGCCAGCGATAGGGACCATGAGCAGTACTTC.

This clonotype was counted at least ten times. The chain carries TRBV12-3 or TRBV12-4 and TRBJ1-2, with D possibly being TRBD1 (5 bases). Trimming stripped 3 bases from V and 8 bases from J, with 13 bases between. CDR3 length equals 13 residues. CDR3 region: CASSFEQAWGYTF. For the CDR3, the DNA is TGTGCCAGCAGTTTCGAACAGGCCTGGGGCTACACCTTC.

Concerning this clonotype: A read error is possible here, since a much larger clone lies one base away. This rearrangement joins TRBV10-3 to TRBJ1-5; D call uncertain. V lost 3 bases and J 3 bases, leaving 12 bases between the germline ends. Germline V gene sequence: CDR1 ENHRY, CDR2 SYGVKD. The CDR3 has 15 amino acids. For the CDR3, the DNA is TGTGCCATCAGTGAATCGGTGTTCAACAATCAGCCCCAGCATTTT. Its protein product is CAISESVFNNQPQHF.

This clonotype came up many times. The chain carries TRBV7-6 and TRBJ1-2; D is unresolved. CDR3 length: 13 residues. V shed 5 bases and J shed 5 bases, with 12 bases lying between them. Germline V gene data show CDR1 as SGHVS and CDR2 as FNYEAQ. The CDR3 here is CASSQSPVYGYTF. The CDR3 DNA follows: TGTGCCAGCAGCCAAAGTCCGGTATATGGCTACACCTTC.

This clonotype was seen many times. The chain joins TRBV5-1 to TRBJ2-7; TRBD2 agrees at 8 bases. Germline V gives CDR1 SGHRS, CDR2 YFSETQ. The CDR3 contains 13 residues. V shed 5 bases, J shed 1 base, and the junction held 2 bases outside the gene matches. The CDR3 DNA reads TGCGCCAGCAGGGGACTAGTGTCCTACGAGCAGTACTTC. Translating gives CASRGLVSYEQYF.

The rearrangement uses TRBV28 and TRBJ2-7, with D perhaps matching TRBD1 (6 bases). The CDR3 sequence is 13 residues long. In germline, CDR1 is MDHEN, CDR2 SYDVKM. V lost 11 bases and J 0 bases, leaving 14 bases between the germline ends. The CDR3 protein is CASRGPASYEQYF. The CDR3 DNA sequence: TGTGCCTCCAGGGGTCCAGCCTCCTACGAGCAGTACTTC.

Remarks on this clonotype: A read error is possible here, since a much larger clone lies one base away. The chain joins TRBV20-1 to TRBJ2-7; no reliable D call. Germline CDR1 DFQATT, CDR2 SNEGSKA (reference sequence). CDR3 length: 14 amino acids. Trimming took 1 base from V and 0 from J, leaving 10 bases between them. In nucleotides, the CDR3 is TGCAGTGCTAGAGGTGCCAGTAGCTCCTACGAGCAGTACTTC. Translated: CSARGASSSYEQYF.

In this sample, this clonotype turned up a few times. The CDR3 region has the DNA TGTGCCAGCAGCCAAAGTTCTAGCGCCATGCTCGGGAATGAGCAGTTCTTC. It is translated as CASSQSSSAMLGNEQFF. The chain recombines TRBV3-1 with TRBJ2-1; maybe TRBD2 (6 bases). The CDR3 consists of 17 residues. Trimming stripped 2 bases from V and 7 bases from J, with 21 bases between. Germline CDR1 LGHDT, CDR2 YNNKEL (reference sequence).

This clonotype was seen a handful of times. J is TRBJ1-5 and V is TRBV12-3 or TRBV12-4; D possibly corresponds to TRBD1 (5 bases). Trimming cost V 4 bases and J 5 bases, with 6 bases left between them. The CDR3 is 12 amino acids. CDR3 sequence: CASSWGDQPQHF. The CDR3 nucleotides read TGTGCCAGCAGTTGGGGGGATCAGCCCCAGCATTTT.

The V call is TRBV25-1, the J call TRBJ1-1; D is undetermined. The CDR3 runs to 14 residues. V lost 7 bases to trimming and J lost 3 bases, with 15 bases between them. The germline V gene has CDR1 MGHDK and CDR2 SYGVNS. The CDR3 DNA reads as TGTGCCAGCATTCGAAGTCGACGGGACACTGAAGCTTTCTTT. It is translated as CASIRSRRDTEAFF. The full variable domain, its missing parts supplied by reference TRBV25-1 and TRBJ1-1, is EADIYQTPRYLVIGTGKKITLECSQTMGHDKMYWYQQDPGMELHLIHYSYGVNSTEKGDLSSESTVSRIRTEHFPLTLESARPSHTSQYLCASIRSRRDTEAFFGQGTRLTVV.

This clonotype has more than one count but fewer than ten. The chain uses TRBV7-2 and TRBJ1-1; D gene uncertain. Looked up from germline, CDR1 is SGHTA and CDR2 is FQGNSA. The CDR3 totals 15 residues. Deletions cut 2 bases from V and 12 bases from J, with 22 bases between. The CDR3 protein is CASSLNRGWAPRTFF. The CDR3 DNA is TGTGCCAGCAGCTTAAATAGAGGGTGGGCTCCCCGGACTTTCTTT.

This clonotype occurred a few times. The CDR3 protein is CASSNGGYTF. DNA of the CDR3: TGTGCCAGTAGTAACGGGGGCTACACCTTC. The genes are TRBV19 and TRBJ1-2; D call uncertain. Germline CDR1 LNHDA, CDR2 SQIVND (reference sequence). Trimming pared 4 bases from V and 8 bases from J, leaving 5 bases between. The length of the CDR3 is 10 residues.

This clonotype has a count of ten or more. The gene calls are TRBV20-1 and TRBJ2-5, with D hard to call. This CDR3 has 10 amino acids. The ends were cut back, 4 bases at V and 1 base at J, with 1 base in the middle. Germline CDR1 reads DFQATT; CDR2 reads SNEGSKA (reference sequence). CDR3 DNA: TGCAGTGCTACCCAAGAGACCCAGTACTTC. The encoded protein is CSATQETQYF.

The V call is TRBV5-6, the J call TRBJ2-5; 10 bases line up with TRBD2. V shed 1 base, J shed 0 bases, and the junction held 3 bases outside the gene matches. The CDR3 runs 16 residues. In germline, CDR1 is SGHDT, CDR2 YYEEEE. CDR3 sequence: CASSLRTSGYQETQYF. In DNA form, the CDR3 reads TGTGCCAGCAGCTTGAGGACTAGCGGTTACCAAGAGACCCAGTACTTC.

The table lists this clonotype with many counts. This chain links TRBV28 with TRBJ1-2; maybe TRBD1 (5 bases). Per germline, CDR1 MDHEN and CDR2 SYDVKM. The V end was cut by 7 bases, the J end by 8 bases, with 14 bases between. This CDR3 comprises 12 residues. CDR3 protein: CASTLGGFGYTF. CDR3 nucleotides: TGTGCCAGCACCCTCGGGGGTTTCGGCTACACCTTC.

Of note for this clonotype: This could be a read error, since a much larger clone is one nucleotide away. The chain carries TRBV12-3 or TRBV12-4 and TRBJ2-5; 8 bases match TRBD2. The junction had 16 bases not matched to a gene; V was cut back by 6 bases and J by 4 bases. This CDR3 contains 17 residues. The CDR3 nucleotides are TGTGCCAGCAGCCGGGGGGAGCGGGGGTTGATTGGAGAGACCCAGTACTTC. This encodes CASSRGERGLIGETQYF.

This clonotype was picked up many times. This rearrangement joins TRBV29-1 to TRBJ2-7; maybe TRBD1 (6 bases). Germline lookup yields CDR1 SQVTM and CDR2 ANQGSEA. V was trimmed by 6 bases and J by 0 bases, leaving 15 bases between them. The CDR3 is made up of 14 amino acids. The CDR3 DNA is TGCAGCGTCCAGGACAGCGTAAGCTCCTACGAGCAGTACTTC. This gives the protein CSVQDSVSSYEQYF.

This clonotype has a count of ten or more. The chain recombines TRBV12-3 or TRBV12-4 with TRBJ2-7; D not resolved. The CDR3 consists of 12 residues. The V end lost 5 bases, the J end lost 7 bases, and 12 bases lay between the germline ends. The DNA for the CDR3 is TGTGCCAGCAGTCTTAGTATCCTGGAGCAGTACTTC. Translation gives CASSLSILEQYF.

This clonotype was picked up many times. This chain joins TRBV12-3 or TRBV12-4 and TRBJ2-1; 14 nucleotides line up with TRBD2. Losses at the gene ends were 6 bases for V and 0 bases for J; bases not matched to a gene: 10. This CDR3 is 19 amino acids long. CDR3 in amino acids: CASRPGLAGVPASYNEQFF. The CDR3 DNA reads TGTGCCAGCAGACCGGGACTAGCGGGAGTTCCAGCCTCCTACAATGAGCAGTTCTTC.

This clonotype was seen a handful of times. CDR3 loop: CASSSITEYNSPLHF. The CDR3 DNA is TGTGCCAGCAGTTCCATTACAGAATATAATTCACCCCTCCACTTT. This chain links TRBV6-5 with TRBJ1-6; no firm D call. Per the germline V gene, CDR1 is MNHEY and CDR2 is SVGAGI. V was shortened by 4 bases and J by 4 bases, with 11 bases between the two germline ends. The CDR3 contains 15 residues.

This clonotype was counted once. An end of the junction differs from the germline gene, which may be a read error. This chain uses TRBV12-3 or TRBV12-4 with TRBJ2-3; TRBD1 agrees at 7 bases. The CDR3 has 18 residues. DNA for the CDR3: TGTGCCAGCAGTCCACTCCGGGACAGATTTTCTAGCACAGATGCGCAGTATTTT. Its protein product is CASSPLRDRFSSTDAQYF.

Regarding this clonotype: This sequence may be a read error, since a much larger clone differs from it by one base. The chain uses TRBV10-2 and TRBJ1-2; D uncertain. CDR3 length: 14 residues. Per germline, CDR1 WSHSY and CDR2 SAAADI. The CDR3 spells CASIESVFNYGYTF. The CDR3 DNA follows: TGCGCCAGCATTGAGTCGGTCTTTAACTATGGCTACACCTTC.

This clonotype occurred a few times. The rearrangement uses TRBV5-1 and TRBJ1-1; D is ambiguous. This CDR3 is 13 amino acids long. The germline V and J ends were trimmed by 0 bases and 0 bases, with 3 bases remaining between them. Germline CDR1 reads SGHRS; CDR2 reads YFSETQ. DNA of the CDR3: TGCGCCAGCAGCTTGGACCTGAACACTGAAGCTTTCTTT. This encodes CASSLDLNTEAFF. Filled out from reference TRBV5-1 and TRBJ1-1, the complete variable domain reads KAGVTQTPRYLIKTRGQQVTLSCSPISGHRSVSWYQQTPGQGLQFLFEYFSETQRNKGNFPGRFSGRQFSNSRSEMNVSTLELGDSALYLCASSLDLNTEAFFGQGTRLTVV.

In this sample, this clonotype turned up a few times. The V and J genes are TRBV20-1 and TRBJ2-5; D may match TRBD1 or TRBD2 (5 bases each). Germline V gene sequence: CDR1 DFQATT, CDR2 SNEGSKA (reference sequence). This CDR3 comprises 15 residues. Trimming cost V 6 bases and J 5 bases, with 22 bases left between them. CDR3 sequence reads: CSARRFGHRGETQYF. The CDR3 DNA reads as TGCAGTGCCCGTCGGTTTGGACACCGAGGGGAGACCCAGTACTTC.

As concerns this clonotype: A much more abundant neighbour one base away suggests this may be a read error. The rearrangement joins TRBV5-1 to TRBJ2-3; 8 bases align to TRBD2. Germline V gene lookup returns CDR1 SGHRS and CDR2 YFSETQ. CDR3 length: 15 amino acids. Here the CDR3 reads CAGSLTTSVTDTQYF. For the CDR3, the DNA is TGCGCCGGCAGCTTAACGACTAGCGTGACAGATACGCAGTATTTT. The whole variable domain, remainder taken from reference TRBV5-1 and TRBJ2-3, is KAGVTQTPRYLIKTRGQQVTLSCSPISGHRSVSWYQQTPGQGLQFLFEYFSETQRNKGNFPGRFSGRQFSNSRSEMNVSTLELGDSALYLCAGSLTTSVTDTQYFGPGTRLTVL.